The rows below give T cell receptor beta chains drawn from one sample of a study of blood T cell repertoires in COVID-19. Only in-frame clones appear in the TCRdb table, and some are missing; sequencing was by immunoSEQ multiplex PCR. In the table there are 160,000 or so clones, 70% to 90% of which are singletons. Material for sequencing was peripheral blood. These receptors originate from a man between 40 and 49 years old with acute or convalescent COVID-19. Both conserved end residues are part of each CDR3. Each record gives: D gene, clone size, V gene, CDR3 protein. A D gene is named only where the DNA matches it firmly. Clone size is given for some rows only: seen once, a few or many times, or a class if the clone is expanded.

NA | NA | TRBV7-9 | CASSLARGPNSPLHF
NA | NA | TRBV14 | CASSPGYEQYF
NA | NA | TRBV2 | CASNSRAGGELFF
TRBD1 | few | TRBV4-1 | CASSQRQGGAPTEAFF
TRBD1 | NA | TRBV13 | CASRRQGNYGYTF
TRBD1 | NA | TRBV2 | CASSGQGHSGANVLTF
NA | NA | TRBV30 | CAWSERVDYGYTF
TRBD1 | NA | TRBV7-9 | CASRFLGQGNEQYF
NA | NA | TRBV6-5 | CASSYSRTILNTFF
NA | once | TRBV28 | CASSWEGIQPQHF
NA | NA | TRBV30 | CAWRGEGWSSPLHF
NA | NA | TRBV19 | CASSMMGGDEKLFF
NA | NA | TRBV9 | CASSRAGGQTGNTIYF
NA | NA | TRBV5-1 | CASSFDSSGNTIYF
TRBD1 | NA | TRBV27 | CASSSGQGADTQYF
NA | NA | TRBV5-6 | CASSLGWEHTEAFF
NA | NA | TRBV7-9 | CASRFSGNEQFF
TRBD2 | NA | TRBV29-1 | CSVSTSGPRYTQYF
NA | NA | TRBV6-5 | CASSYRGEGTEAFF
TRBD2 | few | TRBV5-1 | CASSMTSGLAGEQYF
TRBD2 | NA | TRBV3-1/TRBV3-2 | CASSPNLAGGHKEQFF
TRBD1 | NA | TRBV6-6 | CASSLEGAAEAFF
NA | NA | TRBV7-2 | CASSFGTGPTGELFF
TRBD1 | few | TRBV6-1 | CASGDRDLYGYTF
TRBD1 | NA | TRBV29-1 | CSVEQGAAGTEAFF
NA | NA | TRBV4-3 | CASSPDGVLDGYTF
NA | NA | TRBV11-3 | CASSLEGLNTEAFF
NA | few | TRBV21-1 | CASVTVSQPQHF
TRBD2 | NA | TRBV19 | CASSPSSGGLREQYF
NA | NA | TRBV6-2/TRBV6-3 | CASSYSVGEQFF
TRBD1 | NA | TRBV7-3 | CASSSDRYTPEAFF
TRBD1 | NA | TRBV4-2 | CASSSDVTGTLYGYTF
NA | NA | TRBV5-5 | CASSLEGGAGPQHF
NA | NA | TRBV14 | CASSQFRQVRTEAFF
TRBD1 | NA | TRBV2 | CASSEIQQGARYEQYF
TRBD2 | NA | TRBV2 | CASRGASGGRGDTQYF
NA | NA | TRBV9 | CASSADNSNQPQHF
TRBD2 | NA | TRBV5-6 | CASSRRRSGLAGAQETQYF
NA | NA | TRBV13 | CASSSVREAKTEAFF
TRBD1 | NA | TRBV7-9 | CASSYATGAETQYF
NA | NA | TRBV23-1 | CASSPRGNTEAFF
NA | NA | TRBV7-9 | CASSSTLSNVEKLFF
NA | NA | TRBV7-2 | CASSLVTGQPGAWTFF
NA | NA | TRBV6-5 | CASWLRFPGENTQYF
NA | once | TRBV5-6 | CASSHTGRMNTEAFF
NA | NA | TRBV12-3/TRBV12-4 | CASSRELGSPLHF
NA | NA | TRBV3-1/TRBV3-2 | CASSQGPDYTQYF
NA | NA | TRBV29-1 | CSVDRQETQYF
NA | NA | TRBV19 | CASSQTAYTEAFF